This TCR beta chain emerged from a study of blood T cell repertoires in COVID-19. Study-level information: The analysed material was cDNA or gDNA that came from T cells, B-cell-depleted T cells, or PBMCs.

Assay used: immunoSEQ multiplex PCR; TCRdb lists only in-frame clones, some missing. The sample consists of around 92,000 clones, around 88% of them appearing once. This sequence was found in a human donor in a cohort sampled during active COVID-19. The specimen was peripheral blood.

CDR3 loop: CSVEAGTSGGSPYNEQFF. In DNA, the CDR3 is TGCAGCGTTGAAGCCGGGACTAGCGGGGGTTCCCCCTACAATGAGCAGTTCTTC. The V and J genes are TRBV29-1 and TRBJ2-1; 14 bases are a match to TRBD2. The CDR3 length is 18 residues. Germline lookup yields CDR1 SQVTM and CDR2 ANQGSEA. After removal of 1 base from V and 2 bases from J, the junction contained 7 bases not matched to a gene.